This is a list of T cell receptor beta chains from one sample in a study of OX40 agonist ivuxolimab in advanced cancers. Clones were read by immunoSEQ multiplex PCR, and TCRdb kept only the in-frame ones, dropping some. This sample has some 35,000 clones, with approximately 84% found just once. The specimen was CD4+ or CD8+ T cells sorted from blood, collected in a trial of the OX40 agonist ivuxolimab. Source of these receptors: an adult with an advanced solid tumor such as melanoma, head and neck, liver or kidney cancer. The CDR3 runs from the conserved cysteine through the conserved F or W. D genes are given only for firm matches. Some rows mark clone size as missing; the rest say once, few, many or name a class of expanded clone.

CASSDRGGLQETQYF	TGTGCCAGCAGCGATCGGGGGGGCCTACAAGAGACCCAGTACTTC	TRBJ2-5	TRBD2	few	TRBV9
CASSYLPGGIGDGYTF	TGTGCCAGCAGTTACTTGCCGGGGGGAATAGGCGATGGCTACACCTTC	TRBJ1-2	-	-	TRBV6-6
CASSVDAGLDNEQFF	TGTGCCAGCAGCGTAGATGCGGGCTTAGACAATGAGCAGTTCTTC	TRBJ2-1	-	-	TRBV9
CASSYSGPRTTEAFF	TGTGCCAGCAGTTACTCGGGCCCTCGAACCACTGAAGCTTTCTTT	TRBJ1-1	-	once	TRBV6-5
CASSYKGYAFSYEQYF	TGTGCCAGCAGTTACAAGGGGTACGCATTCTCCTACGAGCAGTACTTC	TRBJ2-7	-	few	TRBV7-2
CASSLWGISPGIGYGYTF	TGTGCCAGCAGTTTATGGGGCATCTCGCCGGGGATAGGCTATGGCTACACCTTC	TRBJ1-2	-	-	TRBV28
CASSDYEKLFF	TGTGCCAGCAGTGATTATGAAAAACTGTTTTTT	TRBJ1-4	-	-	TRBV2
CASSFYPGQGTEAFF	TGTGCCAGCAGCTTCTACCCAGGCCAGGGCACTGAAGCTTTCTTT	TRBJ1-1	-	-	TRBV5-4
CASSFDRDGYTF	TGTGCCAGCAGTTTTGACAGGGATGGCTACACCTTC	TRBJ1-2	TRBD1	-	TRBV28
CASPHPGRLTEAFF	TGCGCCAGCCCCCACCCGGGTAGGCTAACTGAAGCTTTCTTT	TRBJ1-1	-	-	TRBV10-1
CASSLDGGTRTSYNEQFF	TGTGCCAGCAGCTTAGATGGGGGCACCCGGACCTCCTACAATGAGCAGTTCTTC	TRBJ2-1	-	-	TRBV11-2
CASKLAGLTDTQYF	TGTGCCAGCAAGCTAGCGGGGCTCACAGATACGCAGTATTTT	TRBJ2-3	TRBD2	-	TRBV27
CASSQDWNLNTEAFF	TGCGCCAGCAGCCAAGATTGGAACCTAAACACTGAAGCTTTCTTT	TRBJ1-1	-	-	TRBV4-1
CASSFGTDSSYEQYF	TGTGCCAGCAGCTTTGGGACAGACAGCTCCTACGAGCAGTACTTC	TRBJ2-7	TRBD1	-	TRBV7-6
CASSYSISSNQPQHF	TGTGCCAGCAGTTACTCGATAAGTTCCAATCAGCCCCAGCATTTT	TRBJ1-5	-	-	TRBV6-5
CASSDAKNIQYF	TGTGCCAGCTCGGACGCCAAAAACATTCAGTACTTC	TRBJ2-4	-	-	TRBV7-8
CASSDSYKSTDTQYF	TGTGCCAGCAGTGACTCGTACAAGAGCACAGATACGCAGTATTTT	TRBJ2-3	-	-	TRBV6-4
CASSRFLGYEQYF	TGTGCCAGCAGCCGCTTTTTGGGATACGAGCAGTACTTC	TRBJ2-7	-	-	TRBV5-1